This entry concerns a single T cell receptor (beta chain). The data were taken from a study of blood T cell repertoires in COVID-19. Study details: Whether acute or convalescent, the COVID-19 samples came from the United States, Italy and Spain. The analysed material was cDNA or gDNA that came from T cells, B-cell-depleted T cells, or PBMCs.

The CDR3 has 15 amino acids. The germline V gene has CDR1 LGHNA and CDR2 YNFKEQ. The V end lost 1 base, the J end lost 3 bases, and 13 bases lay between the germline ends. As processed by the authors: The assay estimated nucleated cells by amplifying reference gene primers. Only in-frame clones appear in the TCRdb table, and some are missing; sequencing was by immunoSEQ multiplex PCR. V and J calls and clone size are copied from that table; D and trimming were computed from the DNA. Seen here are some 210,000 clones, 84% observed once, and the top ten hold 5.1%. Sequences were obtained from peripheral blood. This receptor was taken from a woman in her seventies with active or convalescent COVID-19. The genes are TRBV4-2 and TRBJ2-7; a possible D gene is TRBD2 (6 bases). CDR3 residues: CASSQVGGMGYEQYF. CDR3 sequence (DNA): TGTGCCAGCAGCCAAGTTGGCGGGATGGGCTACGAGCAGTACTTC.